This T cell receptor (beta chain) was sequenced in a study of OX40 agonist ivuxolimab in advanced cancers. Study-level points and caveats: At 0.1 to 3.0 mg/kg and by week 6, CD4+ and CD8+ T cells in the blood had expanded clonally. In the expanded peripheral T cells, antigen specificity was never determined.

Comments on this clone: The antigen remains undetermined.

Germline V gene lookup returns CDR1 MNHNY and CDR2 SVGAGI (reference sequence). Trimming removed 8 bases from V and 1 base from J, with 12 bases in between. CDR3 length: 14 residues. Data came from immunoSEQ multiplex PCR; TCRdb stores just in-frame clones and leaves some out. Among 31,000 or so clones, roughly 80% were seen once, and the ten largest hold about 22%. The sequence derives from an adult with an advanced solid tumor such as melanoma, head and neck, liver or kidney cancer. Specimen: CD4+ or CD8+ T cells sorted from blood, collected in a trial of the OX40 agonist ivuxolimab. The rearrangement uses TRBV6-6 and TRBJ2-1; TRBD2 might be the D (6 bases). The CDR3 is CASALRESYNEQFF. CDR3 nucleotide sequence: TGTGCCAGCGCGTTACGGGAGTCCTACAATGAGCAGTTCTTC.